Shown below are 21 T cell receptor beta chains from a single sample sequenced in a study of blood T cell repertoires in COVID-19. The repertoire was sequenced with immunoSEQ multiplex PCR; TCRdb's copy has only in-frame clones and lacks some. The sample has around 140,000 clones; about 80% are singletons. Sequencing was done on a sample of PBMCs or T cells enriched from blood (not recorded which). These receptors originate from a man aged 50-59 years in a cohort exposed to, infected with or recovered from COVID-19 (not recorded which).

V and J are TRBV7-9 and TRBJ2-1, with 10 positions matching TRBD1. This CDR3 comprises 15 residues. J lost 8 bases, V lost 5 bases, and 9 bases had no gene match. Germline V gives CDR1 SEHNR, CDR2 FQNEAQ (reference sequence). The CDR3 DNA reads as TGTGCCAGCAGCCCCCCCAGGACAGGGGGATATGAGCAGTTCTTC. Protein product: CASSPPRTGGYEQFF.

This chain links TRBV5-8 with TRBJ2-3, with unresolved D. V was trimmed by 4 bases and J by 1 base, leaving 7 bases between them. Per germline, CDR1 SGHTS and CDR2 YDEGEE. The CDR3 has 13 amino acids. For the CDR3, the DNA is TGTGCCAGCAGCGCTGGGCGCACAGATACGCAGTATTTT. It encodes CASSAGRTDTQYF.

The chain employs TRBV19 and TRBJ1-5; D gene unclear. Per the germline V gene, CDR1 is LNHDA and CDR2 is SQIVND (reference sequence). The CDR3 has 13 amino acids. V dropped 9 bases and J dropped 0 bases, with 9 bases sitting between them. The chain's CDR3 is CASVRNSNQPQHF. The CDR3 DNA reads TGTGCCAGCGTCAGAAATAGCAATCAGCCCCAGCATTTT.

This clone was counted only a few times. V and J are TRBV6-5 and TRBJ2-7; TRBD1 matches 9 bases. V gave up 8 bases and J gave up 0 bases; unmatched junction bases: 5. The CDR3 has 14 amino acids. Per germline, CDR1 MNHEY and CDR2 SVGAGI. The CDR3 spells CASWGTGNSYEQYF. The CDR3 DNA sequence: TGTGCCAGCTGGGGGACAGGGAACTCCTACGAGCAGTACTTC.

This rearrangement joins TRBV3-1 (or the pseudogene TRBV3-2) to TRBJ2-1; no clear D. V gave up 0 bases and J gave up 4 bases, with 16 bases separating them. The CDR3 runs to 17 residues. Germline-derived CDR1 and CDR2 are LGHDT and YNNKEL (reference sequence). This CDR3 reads CASSQDGRTLLYNEQFF. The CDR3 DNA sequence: TGTGCCAGCAGCCAAGATGGGCGTACCCTATTATACAATGAGCAGTTCTTC.

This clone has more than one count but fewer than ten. The CDR3 nucleotides read TGTGCCAGCAGTTTATGGCCCCCTTCTGGAAACACCATATATTTT. This encodes CASSLWPPSGNTIYF. The chain uses TRBV27 and TRBJ1-3, with D hard to call. The CDR3 is made up of 15 amino acids. Trimming shortened V by 1 base and J by 1 base, and 8 bases separated the two germline ends. CDR1 and CDR2 (germline): MNHEY, SMNVEV (reference sequence).

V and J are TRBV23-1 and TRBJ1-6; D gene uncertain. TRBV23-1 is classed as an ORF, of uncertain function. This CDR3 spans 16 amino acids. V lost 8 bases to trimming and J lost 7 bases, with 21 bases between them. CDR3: CASVRGTRSGNSPLHF. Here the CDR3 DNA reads TGCGCCAGCGTACGCGGAACCCGGTCGGGAAATTCACCCCTCCACTTT.

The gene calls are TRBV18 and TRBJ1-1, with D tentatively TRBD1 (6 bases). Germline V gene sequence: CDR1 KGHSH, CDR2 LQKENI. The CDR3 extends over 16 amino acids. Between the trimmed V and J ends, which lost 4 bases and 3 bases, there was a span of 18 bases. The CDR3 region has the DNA TGTGCCAGCTCACAGAGGTTGGACAGCGCCTACACTGAAGCTTTCTTT. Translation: CASSQRLDSAYTEAFF. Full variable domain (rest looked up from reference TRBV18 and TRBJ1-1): NAGVMQNPRHLVRRRGQEARLRCSPMKGHSHVYWYRQLPEEGLKFMVYLQKENIIDESGMPKERFSAEFPKEGPSILRIQQVVRGDSAAYFCASSQRLDSAYTEAFFGQGTRLTVV.

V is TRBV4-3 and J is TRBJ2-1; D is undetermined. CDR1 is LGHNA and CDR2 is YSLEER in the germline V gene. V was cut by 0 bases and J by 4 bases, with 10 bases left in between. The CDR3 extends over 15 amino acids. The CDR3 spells CASSQDQLTYNEQFF. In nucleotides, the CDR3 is TGCGCCAGCAGCCAAGACCAACTGACTTACAATGAGCAGTTCTTC.

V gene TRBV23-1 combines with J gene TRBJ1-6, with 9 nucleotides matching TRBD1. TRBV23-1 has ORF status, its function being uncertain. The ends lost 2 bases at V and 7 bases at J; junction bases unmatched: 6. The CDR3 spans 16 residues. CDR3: CASSQRTGARNSPLHF. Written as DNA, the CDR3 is TGCGCCAGCAGTCAAAGGACAGGGGCGAGGAATTCACCCCTCCACTTT.

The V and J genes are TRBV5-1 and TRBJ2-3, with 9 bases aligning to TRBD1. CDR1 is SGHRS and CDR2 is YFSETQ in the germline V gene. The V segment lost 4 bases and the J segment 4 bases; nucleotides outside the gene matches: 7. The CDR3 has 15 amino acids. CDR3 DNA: TGCGCCAGCAGCGGGACAGGGTTCGGGCCAGATACGCAGTATTTT. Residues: CASSGTGFGPDTQYF.

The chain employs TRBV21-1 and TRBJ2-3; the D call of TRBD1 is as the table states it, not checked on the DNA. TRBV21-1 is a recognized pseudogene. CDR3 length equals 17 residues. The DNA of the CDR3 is TGTGCCAGCAGGAAATGTGTGTACAGGGCCAGCACAGATACGCAGTATTTT. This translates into CASRKCVYRASTDTQYF.

CDR3 sequence (DNA): TGTGCCAGCAGTTTCACAGGGCAAGAGACCCAGTACTTC. Translation: CASSFTGQETQYF. V gene TRBV12-3 or TRBV12-4 combines with J gene TRBJ2-5; D is perhaps TRBD1 (6 bases). V was cut by 3 bases and J by 2 bases, with 7 bases left in between. The CDR3 length is 13 residues.

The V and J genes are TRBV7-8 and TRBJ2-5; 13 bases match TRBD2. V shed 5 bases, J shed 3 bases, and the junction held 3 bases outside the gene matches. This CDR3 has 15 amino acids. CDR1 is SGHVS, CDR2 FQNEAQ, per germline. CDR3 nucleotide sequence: TGTGCCAGCAGCGCAGGGACTAGCGGGAAAGAGACCCAGTACTTC. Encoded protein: CASSAGTSGKETQYF. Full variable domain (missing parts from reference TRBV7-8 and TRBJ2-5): GAGVSQSPRYKVAKRGQDVALRCDPISGHVSLFWYQQALGQGPEFLTYFQNEAQLDKSGLPSDRFFAERPEGSVSTLKIQRTQQEDSAVYLCASSAGTSGKETQYFGPGTRLLVL.

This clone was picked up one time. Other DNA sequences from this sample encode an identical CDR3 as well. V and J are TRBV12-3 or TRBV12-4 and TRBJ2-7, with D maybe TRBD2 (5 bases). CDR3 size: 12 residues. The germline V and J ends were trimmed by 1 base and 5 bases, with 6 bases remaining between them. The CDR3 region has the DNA TGTGCCAGCAGTTTAGGAGGGAACGAGCAGTACTTC. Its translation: CASSLGGNEQYF.

The CDR3 sequence is CASSAGGGRAGELFF. The CDR3 coding sequence is TGTGCCAGCAGCGCAGGCGGGGGGCGGGCCGGGGAGCTGTTTTTT. V gene TRBV9 combines with J gene TRBJ2-2, with 8 bases lining up with TRBD2. V gave up 3 bases and J gave up 6 bases; unmatched junction bases: 7. Germline-derived CDR1 and CDR2 are SGDLS and YYNGEE. The CDR3 has 15 residues.

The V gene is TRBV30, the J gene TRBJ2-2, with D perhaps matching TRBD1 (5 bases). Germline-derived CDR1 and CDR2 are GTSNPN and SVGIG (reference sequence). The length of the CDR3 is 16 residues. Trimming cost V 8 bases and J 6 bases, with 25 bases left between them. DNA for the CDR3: TGTGCCGGACCAGCCCTCCCCCCCAAAGGGGCCGGGGAGCTGTTTTTT. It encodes CAGPALPPKGAGELFF.

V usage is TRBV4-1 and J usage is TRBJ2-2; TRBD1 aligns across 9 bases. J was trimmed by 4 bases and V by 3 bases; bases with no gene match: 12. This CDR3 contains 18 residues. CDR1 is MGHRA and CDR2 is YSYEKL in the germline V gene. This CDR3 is CASSHLGGRTGATGELFF. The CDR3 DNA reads TGCGCCAGCAGCCACCTCGGAGGGCGGACAGGGGCCACCGGGGAGCTGTTTTTT.

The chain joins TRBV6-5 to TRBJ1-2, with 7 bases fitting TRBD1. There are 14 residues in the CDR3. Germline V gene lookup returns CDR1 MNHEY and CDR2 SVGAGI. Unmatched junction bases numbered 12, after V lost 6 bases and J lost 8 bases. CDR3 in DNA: TGTGCCAGCAGCGCGGGGACAGCCTTCCTCGGCTACACCTTC. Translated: CASSAGTAFLGYTF.

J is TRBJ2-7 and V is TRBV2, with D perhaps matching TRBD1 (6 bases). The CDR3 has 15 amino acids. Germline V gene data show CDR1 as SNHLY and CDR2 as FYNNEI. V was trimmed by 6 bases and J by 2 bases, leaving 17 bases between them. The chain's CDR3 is CASRPRTARTYEQYF. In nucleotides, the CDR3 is TGTGCCAGCAGGCCTCGGACAGCTAGGACCTACGAGCAGTACTTC.

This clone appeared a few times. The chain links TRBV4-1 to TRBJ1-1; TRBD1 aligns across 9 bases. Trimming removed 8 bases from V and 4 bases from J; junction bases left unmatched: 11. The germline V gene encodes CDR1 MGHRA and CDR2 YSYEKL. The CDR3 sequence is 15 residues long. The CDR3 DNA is TGCGCCAGCCAAATGCTCGGGACAGGGTCCACTGAAGCTTTCTTT. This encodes CASQMLGTGSTEAFF.